These 16 T cell receptor beta chains were all obtained from the same sample, sequenced in a study of cytomegalovirus exposure and HLA in healthy donors. This PCR relied on a set of 60 Vbeta primers and 13 Jbeta primers. The assay was immunoSEQ multiplex PCR, and TCRdb's table has in-frame clones only and misses some. The listing records 50,000 or so clones. Material for sequencing was PBMCs. All receptors come from a woman aged 40 to 50 in good health and CMV-seronegative.

The chain uses TRBV25-1 and TRBJ2-3; D ambiguous. The CDR3 extends over 11 amino acids. V was shortened by 7 bases and J by 7 bases, with 9 bases between the two germline ends. Germline values: CDR1 MGHDK, CDR2 SYGVNS. This chain's CDR3 is CASTLLNTQYF. In DNA form, the CDR3 reads TGTGCCAGCACTCTACTGAATACGCAGTATTTT.

The chain is built from TRBV7-9 and TRBJ1-2, with a possible D match to TRBD1 (6 bases). Germline CDR1 SEHNR, CDR2 FQNEAQ (reference sequence). Trimming stripped 6 bases from V and 6 bases from J, with 17 bases between. The CDR3 runs 14 residues. CDR3 sequence: CASRTGYKADGYTF. CDR3 bases: TGTGCCAGCAGGACAGGCTACAAGGCCGATGGCTACACCTTC.

The gene calls are TRBV30 and TRBJ1-2, with TRBD1 identical over 7 bases. Germline V gene lookup returns CDR1 GTSNPN and CDR2 SVGIG (reference sequence). This CDR3 has 11 amino acids. After removal of 1 base from V and 8 bases from J, the junction contained 1 base not matched to a gene. DNA for the CDR3: TGTGCCTGGAGTGGAGGGGGCGGCTACACCTTC. The encoded protein is CAWSGGGGYTF.

This sequence joins TRBV7-2 and TRBJ1-2; possible D gene TRBD1, 5 bases. The CDR3 is made up of 16 amino acids. The ends were cut back, 2 bases at V and 4 bases at J, with 17 bases in the middle. The germline CDR1 and CDR2 sequences are SGHTA and FQGNSA. CDR3 nucleotide sequence: TGTGCCAGCAGCTTACGTAGTGCCCCCGGGGGCTATGGCTACACCTTC. It encodes CASSLRSAPGGYGYTF.

The chain uses TRBV29-1 and TRBJ2-2, with D perhaps matching TRBD2 (6 bases). The germline V gene encodes CDR1 SQVTM and CDR2 ANQGSEA. There are 14 residues in the CDR3. Trimming took off 4 bases at V and 1 base at J, with 10 bases between the two ends. CDR3 in amino acids: CSVGGGQNTGELFF. DNA of the CDR3: TGCAGCGTTGGAGGAGGGCAGAACACCGGGGAGCTGTTTTTT.

The CDR3 coding sequence is TGTGCCTGGAACACAGGGGTGAACACTGAAGCTTTCTTT. It encodes CAWNTGVNTEAFF. The J gene is TRBJ1-1, the V gene TRBV30; 7 bases fit TRBD1. Germline V gene lookup returns CDR1 GTSNPN and CDR2 SVGIG (reference sequence). The CDR3 loop spans 13 amino acids. The junction had 2 bases not matched to a gene; V was cut back by 4 bases and J by 0 bases. Full variable domain (remainder filled in from reference TRBV30 and TRBJ1-1): SQTIHQWPATLVQPVGSPLSLECTVEGTSNPNLYWYRQAAGRGLQLLFYSVGIGQISSEVPQNLSASRPQDRQFILSSKKLLLSDSGFYLCAWNTGVNTEAFFGQGTRLTVV.

The gene calls are TRBV7-3 and TRBJ2-7; 10 bases align to TRBD1. In germline, CDR1 is SGHTA, CDR2 FQGTGA. This CDR3 contains 15 residues. J was trimmed by 3 bases and V by 3 bases; bases with no gene match: 5. CDR3 DNA sequence: TGTGCCAGCAGCTTCGGGACAGGGGACGTCTACGAGCAGTACTTC. Protein product: CASSFGTGDVYEQYF.

The chain carries TRBV2 and TRBJ1-2; perhaps TRBD1 as D (5 bases). V lost 4 bases and J lost 7, with 16 bases in between. Germline values: CDR1 SNHLY, CDR2 FYNNEI. This CDR3 spans 14 amino acids. The CDR3 DNA is TGTGCCAGCAGTGGGTTGGGGCAGGGAGGTGGCTACACCTTC. Its translation: CASSGLGQGGGYTF.

The gene calls are TRBV6-6 and TRBJ1-6; 8 bases are a match to TRBD1. CDR3 length equals 14 residues. CDR1 MNHNY and CDR2 SVGAGI come from the germline V gene (reference sequence). After removal of 5 bases from V and 7 bases from J, the junction contained 4 bases not matched to a gene. The CDR3 DNA reads as TGTGCCAGCAGTGAGACAGGGGCCAATTCACCCCTCCACTTT. This codes for CASSETGANSPLHF.

The chain joins TRBV18 to TRBJ1-1; maybe TRBD1 (6 bases). CDR1 and CDR2 (germline): KGHSH, LQKENI. V lost 5 bases, J lost 1 base, and 8 bases lay in between. The CDR3 covers 13 residues. The CDR3 is CASSSDRNTEAFF. The CDR3 bases are TGTGCCAGCTCATCGGACAGGAACACTGAAGCTTTCTTT. Full variable domain (missing parts from reference TRBV18 and TRBJ1-1): NAGVMQNPRHLVRRRGQEARLRCSPMKGHSHVYWYRQLPEEGLKFMVYLQKENIIDESGMPKERFSAEFPKEGPSILRIQQVVRGDSAAYFCASSSDRNTEAFFGQGTRLTVV.

The chain uses TRBV4-1 and TRBJ2-3, with 9 bases identical to TRBD2. The CDR3 runs 14 residues. Germline V gives CDR1 MGHRA, CDR2 YSYEKL. The V segment lost 5 bases and the J segment 5 bases; nucleotides outside the gene matches: 5. This CDR3 is CASSAAGGQDTQYF. The CDR3 DNA follows: TGCGCCAGCAGCGCGGCGGGGGGGCAAGATACGCAGTATTTT.

This sequence joins TRBV7-2 and TRBJ1-5; D uncertain. The CDR3 has 15 residues. Germline CDR1 and CDR2: SGHTA and FQGNSA. Trimming cost V 1 base and J 6 bases, with 13 bases left between them. Written as DNA, the CDR3 is TGTGCCAGCAGCTTAGGCGGAGGGATGGTTCAGCCCCAGCATTTT. Amino acid sequence: CASSLGGGMVQPQHF.

The chain employs TRBV12-5 and TRBJ2-2, with 11 bases aligning to TRBD2. This CDR3 is 17 amino acids long. Germline CDR1 reads LGHNT; CDR2 reads FRNRAP. The ends lost 1 base at V and 4 bases at J; junction bases unmatched: 5. In DNA, the CDR3 is TGTGCTAGTGGTTTGGGACTAGCGGGGATAGGCACCGGGGAGCTGTTTTTT. Encoded protein: CASGLGLAGIGTGELFF.

The chain combines TRBV9 with TRBJ2-1, with D maybe TRBD1 (6 bases). The length of the CDR3 is 15 residues. Germline lookup yields CDR1 SGDLS and CDR2 YYNGEE. V gave up 4 bases and J gave up 7 bases, with 18 bases separating them. CDR3 residues: CASSPMGDNRNEQFF. CDR3 coding DNA: TGTGCCAGCAGCCCGATGGGGGACAACCGTAATGAGCAGTTCTTC.

J is TRBJ1-6 and V is TRBV7-2; D unresolved. Germline CDR1 reads SGHTA; CDR2 reads FQGNSA. The CDR3 totals 13 residues. The germline V and J ends were trimmed by 3 bases and 10 bases, with 10 bases remaining between them. Here the CDR3 reads CASSFPYYSPLHF. In DNA form, the CDR3 reads TGTGCCAGCAGCTTCCCCTATTACTCACCCCTCCACTTT.

This rearrangement joins TRBV2 to TRBJ2-1; D ambiguous. The V gene lost 1 base and the J gene lost 7 bases, with 11 bases spanning the gap. Germline lookup yields CDR1 SNHLY and CDR2 FYNNEI. The CDR3 runs 14 residues. The CDR3 DNA reads as TGTGCCAGCAGTGAAGTGAGGATTGGGAATGAGCAGTTCTTC. Translated, it gives CASSEVRIGNEQFF.